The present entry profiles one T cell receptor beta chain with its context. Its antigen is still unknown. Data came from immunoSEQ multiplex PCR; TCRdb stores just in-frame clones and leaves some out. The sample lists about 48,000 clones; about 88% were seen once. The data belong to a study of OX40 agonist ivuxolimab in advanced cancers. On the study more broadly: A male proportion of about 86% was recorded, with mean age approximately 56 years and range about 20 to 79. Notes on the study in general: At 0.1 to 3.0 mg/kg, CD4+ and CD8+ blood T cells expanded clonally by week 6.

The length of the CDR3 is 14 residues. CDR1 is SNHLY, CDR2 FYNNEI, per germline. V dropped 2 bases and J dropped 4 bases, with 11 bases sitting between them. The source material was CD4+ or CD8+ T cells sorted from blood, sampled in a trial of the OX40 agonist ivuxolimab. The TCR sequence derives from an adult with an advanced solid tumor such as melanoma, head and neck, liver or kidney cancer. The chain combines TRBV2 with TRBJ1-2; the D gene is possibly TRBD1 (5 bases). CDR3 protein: CASSELGQGYGYTF. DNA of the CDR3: TGTGCCAGCAGTGAATTAGGTCAGGGCTATGGCTACACCTTC.